Sequencing of this TCR beta chain was carried out in a study of shared clonotypes between healthy human individuals. As concerns this clone: Antigen specificity is unknown.

Original data processing: From ImmunoSEQ came sequences covering only the junction and carrying no quality scores, so filtering differed. Method: immunoSEQ multiplex PCR; TCRdb's copy keeps in-frame clones and lacks some. V, J and clone size are those of that table, while D and trimming were read from the DNA. The table has 2.5 million or so clones, 90% to 95% seen once. General study points: All-four-donor shared clonotypes had higher generation probabilities than non-shared clonotypes did. Since donors were few, the genetic and exposure-history diversity represented was limited. Some naive CD4 clonotypes, 4.5% to 5.5%, turned up in common across a handful of donors.

CDR3 size: 16 residues. The germline CDR1 and CDR2 sequences are SNHLY and FYNNEI. After removal of 6 bases from V and 8 bases from J, the junction contained 10 bases not matched to a gene. The genes are TRBV2 and TRBJ2-1, with 13 bases lining up with TRBD2. This clonotype was sampled from a man younger than 35 in good health. The sequenced sample consisted of naive CD4+ T cells sorted from blood. Subset reported: CD45RA+ positively selected. CDR3: CASRRLAGGLFDEQFF. CDR3 bases: TGTGCCAGCAGAAGACTAGCGGGAGGCCTTTTCGATGAGCAGTTCTTC.